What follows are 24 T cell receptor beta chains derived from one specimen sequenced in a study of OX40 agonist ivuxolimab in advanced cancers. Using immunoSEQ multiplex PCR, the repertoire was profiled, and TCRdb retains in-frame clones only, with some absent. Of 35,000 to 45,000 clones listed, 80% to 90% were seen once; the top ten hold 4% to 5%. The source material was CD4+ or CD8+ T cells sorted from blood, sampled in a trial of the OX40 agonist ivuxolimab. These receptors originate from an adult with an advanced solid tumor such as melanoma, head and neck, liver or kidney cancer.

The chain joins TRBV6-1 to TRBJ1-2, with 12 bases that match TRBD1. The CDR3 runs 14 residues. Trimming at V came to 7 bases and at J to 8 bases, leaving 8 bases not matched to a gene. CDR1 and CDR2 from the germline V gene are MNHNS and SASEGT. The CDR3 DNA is TGTGCCAGCACTACTGGGGACAGGGGGCGAGGCTACACCTTC. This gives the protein CASTTGDRGRGYTF.

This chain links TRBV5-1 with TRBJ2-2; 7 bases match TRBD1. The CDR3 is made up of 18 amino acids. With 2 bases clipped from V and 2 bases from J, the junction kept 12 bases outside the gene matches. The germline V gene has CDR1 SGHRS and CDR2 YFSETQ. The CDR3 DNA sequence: TGCGCCAGCAGCTTAGATGCGACCGGGACAGCTAACACCGGGGAGCTGTTTTTT. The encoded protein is CASSLDATGTANTGELFF.

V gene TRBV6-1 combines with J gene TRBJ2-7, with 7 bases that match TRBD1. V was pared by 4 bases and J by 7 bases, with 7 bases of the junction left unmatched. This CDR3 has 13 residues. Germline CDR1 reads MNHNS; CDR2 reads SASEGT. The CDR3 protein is CASSASGTAEQYF. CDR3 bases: TGTGCCAGCAGTGCCTCCGGGACAGCAGAGCAGTACTTC.

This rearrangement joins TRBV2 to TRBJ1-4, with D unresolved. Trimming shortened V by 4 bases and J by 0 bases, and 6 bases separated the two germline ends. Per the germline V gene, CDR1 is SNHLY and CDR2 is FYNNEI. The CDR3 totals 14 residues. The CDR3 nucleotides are TGTGCCAGCAGTGTAGAGTCAACTAATGAAAAACTGTTTTTT. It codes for CASSVESTNEKLFF.

CDR3 amino acids: CASSSQGGADTQYF. CDR3 DNA: TGTGCCAGCAGCTCGCAGGGAGGGGCAGATACGCAGTATTTT. The V gene is TRBV13, the J gene TRBJ2-3, with 7 bases identical to TRBD2. This CDR3 has 14 residues. CDR1 is PRHDT, CDR2 FYEKMQ, per germline (reference sequence). Losses at the gene ends were 4 bases for V and 4 bases for J; bases not matched to a gene: 5.

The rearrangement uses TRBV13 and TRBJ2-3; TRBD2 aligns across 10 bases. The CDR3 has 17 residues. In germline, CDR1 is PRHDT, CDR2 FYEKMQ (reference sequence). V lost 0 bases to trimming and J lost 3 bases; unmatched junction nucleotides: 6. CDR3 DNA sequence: TGTGCCAGCAGCTTAGGATCGACTAGCGGGTCGACAGATACGCAGTATTTT. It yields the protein CASSLGSTSGSTDTQYF.

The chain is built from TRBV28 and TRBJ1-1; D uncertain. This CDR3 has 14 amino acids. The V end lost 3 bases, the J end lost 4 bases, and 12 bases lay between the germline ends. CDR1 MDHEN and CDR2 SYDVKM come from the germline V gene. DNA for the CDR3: TGTGCCAGCAGTTTCAGGACCCCCCCCACTGAAGCTTTCTTT. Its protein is CASSFRTPPTEAFF.

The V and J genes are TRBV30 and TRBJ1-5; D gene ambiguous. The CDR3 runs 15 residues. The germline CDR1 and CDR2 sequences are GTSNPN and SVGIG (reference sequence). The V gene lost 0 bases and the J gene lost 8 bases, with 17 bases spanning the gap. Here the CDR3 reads CAWSVQNPLAEPQHF. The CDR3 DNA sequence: TGTGCCTGGAGTGTACAAAATCCCTTGGCGGAGCCCCAGCATTTT.

In DNA, the CDR3 is TGCGCCAGCAGCCCGACGACAGGGGCGGATGAAAAACTGTTTTTT. The encoded protein is CASSPTTGADEKLFF. The chain is built from TRBV5-1 and TRBJ1-4; TRBD1 matches at 8 bases. Germline CDR1 SGHRS, CDR2 YFSETQ. The CDR3 has 15 residues. V shed 4 bases, J shed 6 bases, and the junction held 8 bases outside the gene matches.

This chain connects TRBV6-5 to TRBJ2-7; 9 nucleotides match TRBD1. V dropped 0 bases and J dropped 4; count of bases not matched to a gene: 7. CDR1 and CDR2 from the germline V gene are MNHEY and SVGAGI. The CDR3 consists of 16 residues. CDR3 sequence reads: CASSYSRDRVGYEQYF. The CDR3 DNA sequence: TGTGCCAGCAGTTACTCCAGGGACAGGGTTGGGTACGAGCAGTACTTC.

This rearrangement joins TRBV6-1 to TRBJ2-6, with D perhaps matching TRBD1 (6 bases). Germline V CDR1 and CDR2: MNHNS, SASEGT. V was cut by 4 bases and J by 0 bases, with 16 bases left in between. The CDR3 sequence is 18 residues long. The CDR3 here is CASSVNRVGSSGANVLTF. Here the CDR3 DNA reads TGTGCCAGCAGTGTTAACAGGGTTGGAAGCTCTGGGGCCAACGTCCTGACTTTC.

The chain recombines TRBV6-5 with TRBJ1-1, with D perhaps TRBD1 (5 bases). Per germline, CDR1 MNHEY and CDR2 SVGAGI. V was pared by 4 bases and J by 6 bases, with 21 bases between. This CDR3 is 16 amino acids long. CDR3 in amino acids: CASSSPGKGGTSEAFF. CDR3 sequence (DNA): TGTGCCAGCAGTTCGCCTGGTAAGGGTGGGACGTCTGAAGCTTTCTTT.

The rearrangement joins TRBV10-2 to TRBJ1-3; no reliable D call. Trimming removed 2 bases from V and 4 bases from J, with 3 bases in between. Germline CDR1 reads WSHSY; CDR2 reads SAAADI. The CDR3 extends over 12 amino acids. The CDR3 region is CASSERGNTIYF. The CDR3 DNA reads TGCGCCAGCAGTGAGCGGGGAAACACCATATATTTT.

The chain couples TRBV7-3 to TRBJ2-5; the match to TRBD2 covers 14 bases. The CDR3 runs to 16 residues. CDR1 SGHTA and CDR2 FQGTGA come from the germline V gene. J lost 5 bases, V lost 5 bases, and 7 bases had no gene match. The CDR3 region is CASSLGTSGGVETQYF. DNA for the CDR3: TGTGCCAGCAGCCTCGGGACTAGCGGGGGTGTGGAGACCCAGTACTTC.

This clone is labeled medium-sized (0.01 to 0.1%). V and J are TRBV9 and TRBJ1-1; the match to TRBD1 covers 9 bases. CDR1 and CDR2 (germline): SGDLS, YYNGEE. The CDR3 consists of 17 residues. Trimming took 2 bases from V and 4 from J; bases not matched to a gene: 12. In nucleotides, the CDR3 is TGTGCCAGCAGCGTGAGACCTACCGGGACAGGGATCACTGAAGCTTTCTTT. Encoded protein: CASSVRPTGTGITEAFF.

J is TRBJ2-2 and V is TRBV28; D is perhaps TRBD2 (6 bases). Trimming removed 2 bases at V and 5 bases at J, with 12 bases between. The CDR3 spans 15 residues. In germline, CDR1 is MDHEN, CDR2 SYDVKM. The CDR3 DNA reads TGTGCCAGCAGTTTAATGAGGGACTCTACCGGGGAGCTGTTTTTT. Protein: CASSLMRDSTGELFF.

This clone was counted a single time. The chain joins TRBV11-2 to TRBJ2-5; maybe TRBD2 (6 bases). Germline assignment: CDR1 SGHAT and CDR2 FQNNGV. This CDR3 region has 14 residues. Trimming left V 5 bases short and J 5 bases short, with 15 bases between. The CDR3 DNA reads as TGTGCCAGCAGCCTTCTCGGGCTAGCGGAGACCCAGTACTTC. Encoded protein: CASSLLGLAETQYF.

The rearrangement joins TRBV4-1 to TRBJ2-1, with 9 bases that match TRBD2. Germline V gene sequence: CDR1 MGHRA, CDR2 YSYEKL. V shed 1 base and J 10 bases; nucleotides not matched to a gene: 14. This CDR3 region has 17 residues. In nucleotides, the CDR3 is TGCGCCAGCAGCCAAGCTATATTGCGACTAGCGGTGGCCGAGCAGTTCTTC. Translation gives CASSQAILRLAVAEQFF.

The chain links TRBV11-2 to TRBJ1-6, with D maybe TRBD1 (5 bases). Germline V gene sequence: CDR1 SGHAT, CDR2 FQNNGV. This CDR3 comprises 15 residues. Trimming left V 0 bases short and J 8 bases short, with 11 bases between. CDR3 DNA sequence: TGTGCCAGCAGCTTAGATGGGCAGGGATATTCACCCCTCCACTTT. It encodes CASSLDGQGYSPLHF.

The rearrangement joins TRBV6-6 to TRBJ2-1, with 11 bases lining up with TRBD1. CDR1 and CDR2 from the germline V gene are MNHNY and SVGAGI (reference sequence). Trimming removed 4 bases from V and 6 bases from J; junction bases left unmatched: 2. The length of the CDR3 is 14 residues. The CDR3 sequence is CASSLGQGGNEQFF. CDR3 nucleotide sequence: TGTGCCAGCAGTTTGGGACAGGGGGGCAATGAGCAGTTCTTC.

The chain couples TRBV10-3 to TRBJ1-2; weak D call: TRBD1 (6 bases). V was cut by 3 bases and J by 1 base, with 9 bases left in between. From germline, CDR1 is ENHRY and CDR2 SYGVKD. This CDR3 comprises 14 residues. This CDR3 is CAISDRQDNYGYTF. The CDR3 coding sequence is TGTGCCATCAGTGACAGACAGGATAACTATGGCTACACCTTC.

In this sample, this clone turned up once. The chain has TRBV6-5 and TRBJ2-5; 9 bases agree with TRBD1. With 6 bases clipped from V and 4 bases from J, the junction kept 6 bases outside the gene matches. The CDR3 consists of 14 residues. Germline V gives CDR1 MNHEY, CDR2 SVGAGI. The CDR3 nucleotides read TGTGCCAGCAGATCGGGACAGGGTACAGAGACCCAGTACTTC. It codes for CASRSGQGTETQYF.

The CDR3 sequence: CASSITNPGSGYTF. The CDR3, as DNA: TGTGCCAGTAGTATAACCAACCCGGGGAGTGGCTACACCTTC. This chain joins TRBV19 and TRBJ1-2; no definite D call. CDR1 and CDR2 (germline): LNHDA, SQIVND (reference sequence). Trimming removed 2 bases at V and 7 bases at J, with 14 bases between. The CDR3 spans 14 residues.

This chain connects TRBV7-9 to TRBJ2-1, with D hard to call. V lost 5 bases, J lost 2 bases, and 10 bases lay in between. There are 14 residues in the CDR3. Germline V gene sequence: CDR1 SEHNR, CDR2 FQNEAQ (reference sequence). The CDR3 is CASSMTRTYNEQFF. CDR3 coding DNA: TGTGCCAGCAGCATGACTCGGACCTACAATGAGCAGTTCTTC.